Ten or more counts support the clone carrying this TCR beta chain. These data originate in a study of human T cells and chemical hapten exposure. V dropped 2 bases and J dropped 1; count of bases not matched to a gene: 4. The CDR3 contains 15 residues. Looked up from germline, CDR1 is DFQATT and CDR2 is SNEGSKA (reference sequence). Documented time point: pre-sensitization, week 0. Specified treatment: therapeutic diphenylcyclopropenone sensitization with weekly scalp DPC. TCRdb called the RACE reads again in MiXCR, with one record for every CDR3 protein. The sample consists of approximately 52,000 distinct CDR3 sequences, about a tenth of them appearing once.

The origin of this receptor is a woman aged 40 to 50 with alopecia areata. Some clones in this sample may be carry-over from other donors' samples. Sequencing was performed on whole blood, taken in connection with sensitization to the hapten diphenylcyclopropenone (DPC). J is TRBJ2-2 and V is TRBV20-1; 7 bases align to TRBD1. CDR3 bases: TGCAGTGCTAGAAACGACAGGGAGAACACCGGGGAGCTGTTTTTT. This encodes CSARNDRENTGELFF.